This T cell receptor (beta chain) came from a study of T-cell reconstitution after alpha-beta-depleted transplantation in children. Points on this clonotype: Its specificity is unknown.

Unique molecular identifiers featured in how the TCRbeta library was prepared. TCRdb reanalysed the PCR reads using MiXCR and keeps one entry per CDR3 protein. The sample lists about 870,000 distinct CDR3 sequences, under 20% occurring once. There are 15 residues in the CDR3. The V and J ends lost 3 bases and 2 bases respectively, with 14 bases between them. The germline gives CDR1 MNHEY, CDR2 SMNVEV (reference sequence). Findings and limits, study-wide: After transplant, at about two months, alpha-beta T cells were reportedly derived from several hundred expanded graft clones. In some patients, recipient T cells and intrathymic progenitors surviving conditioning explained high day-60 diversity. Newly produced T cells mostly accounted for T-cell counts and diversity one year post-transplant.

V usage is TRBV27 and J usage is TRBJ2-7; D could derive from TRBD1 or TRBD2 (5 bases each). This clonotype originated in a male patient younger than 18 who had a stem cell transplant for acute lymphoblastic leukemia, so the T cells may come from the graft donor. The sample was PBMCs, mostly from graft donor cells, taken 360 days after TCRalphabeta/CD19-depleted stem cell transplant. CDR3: CASSLGPGNPYEQYF. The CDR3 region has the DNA TGTGCCAGCAGTTTGGGACCGGGGAACCCCTACGAGCAGTACTTC.